Shown below are 16 T cell receptor beta chains from a single sample sequenced in a study of Tregs in tolerant kidney transplant recipients. The nonmyeloablative bone marrow transplants came from related graft donors, with transient mixed chimerism. Using immunoSEQ multiplex PCR, the repertoire was profiled, and TCRdb retains in-frame clones only, with some absent. Its listing shows 10,000 or so clones. The sample in question was CD8+ T cells from blood (PBMCs), obtained 24 months after the transplant. All receptors come from a human patient who received a combined kidney and bone marrow transplant. The graft donor may have given rise to some T cells.

A remark on this clone: The read terminates 3 residues ahead of where the CDR3 ends, so the germline J gene completes it. V usage is TRBV11-3 and J usage is TRBJ2-7; TRBD2 matches 8 bases. The CDR3 runs 14 residues. Germline trimming cut 5 bases from V and 0 bases from J; bases unmatched to any gene: 3. Per germline, CDR1 SGHNT and CDR2 YENEEA. The DNA read from the CDR3 is TGTGCCAGCAGCGTAGCGGGGAGCTCCTACGAG. It specifies CASSVAGSSYE. The full CDR3 reads CASSVAGSSYEQYF.

With regard to this clone: From the germline J gene comes the end of the CDR3, since the read stops 3 residues before it. J is TRBJ1-1 and V is TRBV19; weak D call: TRBD1 (6 bases). The CDR3 runs to 14 residues. CDR1 is LNHDA and CDR2 is SQIVND in the germline V gene (reference sequence). V lost 5 bases, J lost 4 bases, and 14 bases lay in between. This CDR3 is CASSADSLGTEAFF. The sequenced CDR3 bases are TGTGCCAGTAGTGCGGACAGTTTGGGCACTGAA.

This chain's CDR3 is CASSIGAGTASYEQYF. CDR3 DNA, as far as it was read: TGTGCCAGTAGTATTGGGGCCGGGACAGCCTCCTACGAG. The rearrangement uses TRBV19 and TRBJ2-7; 7 bases fit TRBD1. The DNA ends 3 residues before the CDR3 does, and the rest of the CDR3 is filled in from the germline J gene. CDR1 and CDR2 (germline): LNHDA, SQIVND (reference sequence). CDR3 size: 16 residues. The V and J ends lost 3 bases and 0 bases, in that order; junction bases with no gene match: 8.

The CDR3 loop reads CASSAGYEQYF. The sequenced CDR3 bases are TGTGCCAGCAGTGCGGGGTACGAG. The gene calls are TRBV2 and TRBJ2-7; a possible D gene is TRBD2 (5 bases). The observed sequence ends 3 residues before the CDR3 terminus, with the missing tail filled in from the germline J gene. The CDR3 has 11 amino acids. V gave up 4 bases and J gave up 4 bases, with 5 bases separating them. The germline V gene has CDR1 SNHLY and CDR2 FYNNEI.

Concerning this clone itself: The DNA ends 3 residues before the CDR3 does, and the rest of the CDR3 is filled in from the germline J gene. The J gene is TRBJ2-7, the V gene TRBV5-1, with 9 bases aligning to TRBD2. The CDR3 is 14 residues long. Germline V gives CDR1 SGHRS, CDR2 YFSETQ. Unmatched junction bases numbered 2, after V lost 1 base and J lost 3 bases. The part of the CDR3 DNA that was read is TGCGCCAGCAGCTTGATAGCGGGAGACTACGAG. Protein sequence: CASSLIAGDYE. The entire CDR3 is CASSLIAGDYEQYF.

A note on this clone: With the read ending 3 residues before the CDR3 end, the germline J gene is used to fill in that end. The rearrangement uses TRBV20-1 and TRBJ1-5; D may be TRBD1 (5 bases). This CDR3 has 14 residues. Germline CDR1 and CDR2: DFQATT and SNEGSKA (reference sequence). Trimming removed 0 bases from V and 4 bases from J, with 10 bases in between. The CDR3 loop is CSAREGGENQPQHF. The covered CDR3 bases are TGCAGTGCTAGAGAGGGGGGAGAGAATCAGCCC.

Of note for this clone: The read gets to within 3 residues of the CDR3 end, and the germline J gene fills in the rest. The chain recombines TRBV6-1 with TRBJ2-2; D possibly corresponds to TRBD1 (6 bases). The CDR3 is made up of 15 amino acids. V was clipped by 3 bases and J by 1 base, with 9 bases between them. The germline V gene has CDR1 MNHNS and CDR2 SASEGT. This chain's CDR3 is CASSDRGWNTGELFF. The CDR3 bases that were read are TGTGCCAGCAGTGACAGGGGTTGGAACACCGGGGAG.

The CDR3 sequence is CASSLEGAYEQYF. The sequenced CDR3 bases are TGTGCCAGCAGCTTGGAAGGGGCCTACGAG. The chain uses TRBV5-6 and TRBJ2-7; a weak D match, TRBD1 (5 bases). The sequence runs out 3 residues before the end of the CDR3; the remainder is reconstructed from the germline J gene. Trimming removed 0 bases at V and 2 bases at J, with 6 bases between. This CDR3 has 13 amino acids. CDR1 SGHDT and CDR2 YYEEEE come from the germline V gene.

Turning to this clone: The CDR3 end falls 3 residues outside the read, so it is completed with the germline J gene. The rearrangement uses TRBV20-1 and TRBJ2-1; no definite D call. CDR1 and CDR2 from the germline V gene are DFQATT and SNEGSKA (reference sequence). The V and J ends lost 1 base and 3 bases respectively, with 13 bases between them. There are 15 residues in the CDR3. The CDR3 spells CSARALVIGYNEQFF. CDR3 DNA (partial): TGCAGTGCTAGAGCGCTAGTCATCGGCTACAATGAG.

Remarks on this clone: The read ends 3 residues early relative to the CDR3; the germline J gene fills the gap. J is TRBJ1-1 and V is TRBV30; TRBD1 agrees at 8 bases. CDR1 is GTSNPN and CDR2 is SVGIG in the germline V gene (reference sequence). V lost 2 bases and J lost 5; bases outside the gene matches: 4. The length of the CDR3 is 13 residues. CDR3 DNA, as far as it was read: TGTGCCTGGAGTCCAGGGGGCTCGACTGAA. It translates to CAWSPGGSTE. In full, the CDR3 reads CAWSPGGSTEAFF.

To note about this clone: From the germline J gene comes the end of the CDR3, since the read stops 3 residues before it. This chain connects TRBV7-2 to TRBJ2-7; the D gene is possibly TRBD1 (5 bases). Trimming pared 0 bases from V and 2 bases from J, leaving 20 bases between. Per germline, CDR1 SGHTA and CDR2 FQGNSA. This CDR3 has 18 amino acids. CDR3 protein: CASSLASYRQGTTYEQYF. The part of the CDR3 DNA that was read is TGTGCCAGCAGCTTAGCGTCCTATCGCCAGGGAACGACCTACGAG.

As for this clone: The CDR3 end falls 3 residues outside the read, so it is completed with the germline J gene. The chain is built from TRBV7-3 and TRBJ2-7, with 10 bases aligning to TRBD1. CDR3 length equals 18 residues. Germline CDR1 is SGHTA and CDR2 is FQGTGA. Trimming cost V 0 bases and J 1 base; bases outside gene matches: 9. Incomplete CDR3 DNA: TGTGCCAGCAGCTTAACCAGACAGGGGGCGTCAGGATCCTACGAG. It is translated as CASSLTRQGASGSYE. The entire CDR3 protein is CASSLTRQGASGSYEQYF.

Details on this clone: The read gets to within 3 residues of the CDR3 end, and the germline J gene fills in the rest. This chain uses TRBV20-1 with TRBJ2-7, with 11 bases lining up with TRBD2. The CDR3 consists of 17 residues. Germline V CDR1 and CDR2: DFQATT, SNEGSKA (reference sequence). The J segment lost 2 bases and the V segment lost 0 bases, leaving 9 bases of the junction unmatched. The CDR3 loop is CSARDSPTSGTPYEQYF. The part of the CDR3 DNA that was read is TGCAGTGCTAGAGATTCCCCGACTAGCGGGACTCCCTACGAG.

Measured by frequency, this clone is medium-sized. The CDR3 end is not reached by the read, which stops 3 residues before it; the germline J gene fills it in. This chain connects TRBV30 to TRBJ1-3; D is possibly TRBD1 (5 bases). The CDR3 is 13 residues long. Germline V CDR1 and CDR2: GTSNPN, SVGIG (reference sequence). Trimming removed 7 bases from V and 3 bases from J, with 13 bases in between. The CDR3 here is CASTVTIGNTIYF. CDR3 bases read: TGTGCCTCGACAGTTACTATTGGAAACACC.

Concerning this clone: The read comes to an end 3 residues before the CDR3 does, leaving the germline J gene to fill in the end. This chain joins TRBV5-1 and TRBJ1-4, with D uncertain. The V end lost 0 bases, the J end lost 7 bases, and 13 bases lay between the germline ends. The length of the CDR3 is 15 residues. From germline, CDR1 is SGHRS and CDR2 YFSETQ. CDR3: CASSLGGGVFEKLFF. The sequenced part of the CDR3 DNA is TGCGCCAGCAGCTTGGGTGGCGGAGTCTTTGAAAAA.

CDR3 loop: CASSGHLQETQYF. Incomplete CDR3 DNA: TGCGCCAGCAGTGGACACCTGCAAGAGACC. The chain carries TRBV5-1 and TRBJ2-5; TRBD1 is a possible D gene (5 bases). From the germline J gene comes the end of the CDR3, since the read stops 3 residues before it. Trimming left V 5 bases short and J 2 bases short, with 10 bases between. The CDR3 has 13 amino acids. From germline, CDR1 is SGHRS and CDR2 YFSETQ. The full variable domain, rest sourced from reference TRBV5-1 and TRBJ2-5, is KAGVTQTPRYLIKTRGQQVTLSCSPISGHRSVSWYQQTPGQGLQFLFEYFSETQRNKGNFPGRFSGRQFSNSRSEMNVSTLELGDSALYLCASSGHLQETQYFGPGTRLLVL.